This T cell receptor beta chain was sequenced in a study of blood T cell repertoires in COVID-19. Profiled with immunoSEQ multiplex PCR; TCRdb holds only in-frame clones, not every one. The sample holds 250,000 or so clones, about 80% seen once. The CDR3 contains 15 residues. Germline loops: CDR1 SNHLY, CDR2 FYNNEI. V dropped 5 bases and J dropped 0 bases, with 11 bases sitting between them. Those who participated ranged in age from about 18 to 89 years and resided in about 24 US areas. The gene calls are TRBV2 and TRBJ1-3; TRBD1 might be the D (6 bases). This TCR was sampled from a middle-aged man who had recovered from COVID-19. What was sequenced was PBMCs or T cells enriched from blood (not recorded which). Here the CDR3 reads CASSTDSLSGNTIYF. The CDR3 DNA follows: TGTGCCAGCAGTACGGACAGCCTCTCTGGAAACACCATATATTTT.